This T cell receptor (beta chain) was found in a study of T-cell reconstitution after alpha-beta-depleted transplantation in children. Findings of the study overall: It was reported that alpha-beta T cells came from several hundred expanded graft clones (about two months after transplant). It was newly produced T cells that mostly accounted for T-cell counts and diversity one year after transplant. Surviving recipient T cells and thymic progenitors produced the high day-60 TCRbeta diversity seen in some patients.

The CDR3 runs to 17 residues. Looked up from germline, CDR1 is LGHNA and CDR2 is YSLEER. The J segment lost 5 bases and the V segment lost 2 bases, leaving 7 bases of the junction unmatched. Construction of the TCRbeta library involved unique molecular identifiers. TCRdb reprocessed the PCR reads with MiXCR, giving one entry per CDR3 protein. The sample comprises about 420,000 distinct CDR3 sequences, 15% to 20% of which are singletons, and 29% rests with the top ten. Details on this clonotype: What it recognizes is unknown.

V usage is TRBV4-3 and J usage is TRBJ2-2, with TRBD1 matching over 11 bases. The sample consisted of PBMCs, mostly from graft donor cells, taken 360 days after TCRalphabeta/CD19-depleted stem cell transplant. The source is a boy under two years old who had a stem cell transplant for Wiskott-Aldrich syndrome, so the T cells may come from the graft donor. As DNA, the CDR3 is TGCGCCAGCAGCCAACTCACCGGGACAGGGGGGACCGGGGAGCTGTTTTTT. This encodes CASSQLTGTGGTGELFF.